The rows below give T cell receptor beta chains drawn from one sample of a study of Tregs in tolerant kidney transplant recipients. Method: immunoSEQ multiplex PCR; TCRdb's copy keeps in-frame clones and lacks some. Among fewer than 20,000 clones listed, 75% to 85% were seen once. The sequenced material came from Tregs from blood. Receptor source: a human donor in good health. CDR3s include the opening cysteine and the closing phenylalanine or tryptophan. A D gene is named only where the DNA matches it firmly. Some rows have no size entry. The others give once, few or many, or a class for an expanded clone.

clone size	V gene	D gene	J gene	CDR3 DNA	CDR3 protein
-	TRBV10-3	TRBD2	TRBJ2-3	TGTGCCACTCGGTACGGGGGGGGCGGAGGAGATACGCAGTATTTT	CATRYGGGGGDTQYF
few	TRBV7-9	-	TRBJ1-6	TGTGCCAGCAGCTTAGCGGGGGTGCATTCACCCCTCCACTTT	CASSLAGVHSPLHF
-	TRBV6-5	-	TRBJ1-6	TGTGCCAGCAGTCTGGACGGGGCTAATTCACCCCTCCACTTT	CASSLDGANSPLHF
few	TRBV19	TRBD2	TRBJ2-7	TGTGCCAGTAGTACCTCTAGCGGACCTTACGAGCAGTACTTC	CASSTSSGPYEQYF
-	TRBV6-1	-	TRBJ1-5	TGTGCCAGCAGCGCCGGAGGGAGCAATCAGCCCCAGCATTTT	CASSAGGSNQPQHF
-	TRBV5-1	TRBD1	TRBJ1-2	TGCGCCAGCAGGGAGGGACAGGGACCCTATGGCTACACCTTC	CASREGQGPYGYTF
-	TRBV9	-	TRBJ1-5	TGTGCCAGCAGCGGGAACTATAGCAATCAGCCCCAGCATTTT	CASSGNYSNQPQHF
-	TRBV19	TRBD1	TRBJ2-3	TGTGCCAGTAGTGAGGGGACAGGATACACAGATACGCAGTATTTT	CASSEGTGYTDTQYF
-	TRBV5-1	TRBD2	TRBJ2-3	TGCGCCAGCAGTCCTACATTAGCGGGAGGGAGAACAGATACGCAGTATTTT	CASSPTLAGGRTDTQYF
-	TRBV7-9	-	TRBJ1-1	TGTGCCAGCAGCCCTAGGGCCACGGGCACTGAAGCTTTCTTT	CASSPRATGTEAFF
-	TRBV28	TRBD1	TRBJ2-7	TGTGCCAGCAGTCCAGGGACAGGGGTCTTTTCGGGTCAGCAGTACTTC	CASSPGTGVFSGQQYF
few	TRBV30	-	TRBJ1-3	TGTGCCTGGGACATCTCTGGAAACACCATATATTTT	CAWDISGNTIYF
-	TRBV18	-	TRBJ2-7	TGTGCCAGCTCACCGACAGGCTACGAGCAGTACTTC	CASSPTGYEQYF
-	TRBV30	TRBD2	TRBJ2-7	TGTGCCTGGAGTGTGGGGGGGGAATCCTACGAGCAGTACTTC	CAWSVGGESYEQYF
-	TRBV5-1	-	TRBJ1-2	TGCGCCAGCAGCTTGGCCCCCAGCTTTAACTATGGCTACACCTTC	CASSLAPSFNYGYTF
-	TRBV6-5	-	TRBJ2-7	TGTGCCAGCAGACCCTTGGACTCGTTCTACGAGCAGTACTTC	CASRPLDSFYEQYF
-	TRBV5-1	TRBD1	TRBJ2-3	TGCGCCAGCAGCCCCGGGACAGGGGAGGGAGATACGCAGTATTTT	CASSPGTGEGDTQYF
-	TRBV11-3	-	TRBJ2-1	TGTGCCAGCAGCTCTAGACAATACAATGAGCAGTTCTTC	CASSSRQYNEQFF
-	TRBV19	TRBD2	TRBJ2-3	TGTGCCAGTAGTATCTTAGGGCTAGCGGGAGGAGCAGATACGCAGTATTTT	CASSILGLAGGADTQYF
-	TRBV6-4	-	TRBJ2-7	TGTGCCAGCAGTGACCAGGGGACAAACTCCTACGAGCAGTACTTC	CASSDQGTNSYEQYF
-	TRBV19	-	TRBJ1-1	TGTGCCAGCCGAGGACTGAACACTGAAGCTTTCTTT	CASRGLNTEAFF
-	TRBV6-5	-	TRBJ1-6	TGTGCCAGCAGTTACGGACCGCTTAATTCACCCCTCCACTTT	CASSYGPLNSPLHF
-	TRBV7-2	-	TRBJ2-7	TGTGCCAGCAGCTATGGGGGGGGGCTGGGGGAGCAGTACTTC	CASSYGGGLGEQYF
-	TRBV7-9	TRBD2	TRBJ2-3	TGTGCCAGCGGGGTAGCGGGAGGGCGAGGTACGCAGTATTTT	CASGVAGGRGTQYF
-	TRBV7-2	TRBD2	TRBJ2-2	TGTGCCAGCAGTCTAGCGGGGGGGATAAACACCGGGGAGCTGTTTTTT	CASSLAGGINTGELFF
-	TRBV5-1	TRBD1	TRBJ1-2	TGCGCCAGCAGCTTGACCTGGGACAGTGAGAACTATGGCTACACCTTC	CASSLTWDSENYGYTF
-	TRBV10-3	-	TRBJ1-2	TGTGCCATCACCCTTAAAAAGGGCTATGGCTACACCTTC	CAITLKKGYGYTF
-	TRBV7-3	-	TRBJ2-1	TGTGCCAGCAGCTTTCGAGGGACTCGGTCCTACAATGAGCAGTTCTTC	CASSFRGTRSYNEQFF
-	TRBV7-2	-	TRBJ1-3	TGTGCCAGCAGCTCCAGACAGGACAACGGAAACACCATATATTTT	CASSSRQDNGNTIYF
-	TRBV6-6	-	TRBJ2-7	TGTGCCAGCAGGCGAGAGAGCTCCTACGAGCAGTACTTC	CASRRESSYEQYF
-	TRBV18	-	TRBJ2-3	TGTGCCAGCTCAGCCCCGGGGACAGATACGCAGTATTTT	CASSAPGTDTQYF
-	TRBV28	-	TRBJ2-3	TGTGCCAGCAGTTCACCAGGGGGGGAGGGCACAGATACGCAGTATTTT	CASSSPGGEGTDTQYF
few	TRBV10-1	-	TRBJ2-7	TGCGCCAGCAAAGGGGGGCAGGGGAGCTCCTACGAGCAGTACTTC	CASKGGQGSSYEQYF
-	TRBV4-2	TRBD2	TRBJ2-2	TGTGCCAGCAGCCAAGATGAGGGTAGCGGGGGGCGACTGAACACCGGGGAGCTGTTTTTT	CASSQDEGSGGRLNTGELFF
few	TRBV7-3	-	TRBJ2-1	TGTGCCAGCAGCAAATCGGACGGGTACAATGAGCAGTTCTTC	CASSKSDGYNEQFF
-	TRBV7-2	TRBD1	TRBJ2-7	TGTGCCAGCAGCTTGGAATCCCGGGACAGGGCCGTCCCGTACTTC	CASSLESRDRAVPYF
-	TRBV25-1	-	TRBJ1-1	TGTGCCAGCAGTGAATTACGAGGAGGTGAAGCTTTCTTT	CASSELRGGEAFF
few	TRBV2	-	TRBJ1-2	TGTGCCGTCAGCGGGGGCACTTGGTCGGGCTACACCTTC	CAVSGGTWSGYTF
-	TRBV2	TRBD2	TRBJ2-7	TGTGCCACTACACCTATAGCGGGAGTGGTCTACGAGCAGTACTTC	CATTPIAGVVYEQYF
-	TRBV27	TRBD2	TRBJ2-7	TGTGCCAGCAGTCAAGGGCCCGGGAGGCGGGAACGGTACTTC	CASSQGPGRRERYF
-	TRBV6-6	-	TRBJ1-5	TGTGCCAGCAGTCAAAGGATGAGCAATCAGCCCCAGCATTTT	CASSQRMSNQPQHF
-	TRBV11-2	-	TRBJ1-1	TGTGCCAGCAGCTTAGTTCAGGGGTTCTACACTGAAGCTTTCTTT	CASSLVQGFYTEAFF
-	TRBV11-3	-	TRBJ2-7	TGTGCCAGCAGCTTTCGGGACGAGCAGTACTTC	CASSFRDEQYF
-	TRBV9	TRBD2	TRBJ2-4	TGTGCCAGCAGAGCGGGGGGGCCAAATGCGAAAAACATTCAGTACTTC	CASRAGGPNAKNIQYF
-	TRBV6-1	-	TRBJ2-3	TGTGCCAGCAACCGAGGACCCACGCAGTATTTT	CASNRGPTQYF
-	TRBV9	-	TRBJ1-6	TGTGCCAGCAGCGTAGGAGGGTTTAATTCACCCCTCCACTTT	CASSVGGFNSPLHF
few	TRBV6-1	-	TRBJ1-4	TGTGCCAGCAGCCGCGGCGGGACAAAGAATGAAAAACTGTTTTTT	CASSRGGTKNEKLFF
few	TRBV6-1	-	TRBJ2-1	TGTGCCAGCACGACGCGGATTGAGCAGTTCTTC	CASTTRIEQFF
-	TRBV9	-	TRBJ2-3	TGTGCCAGCAGCGGTATCGGTTCCCCCACAGATACGCAGTATTTT	CASSGIGSPTDTQYF
-	TRBV19	TRBD2	TRBJ2-5	TGTGCCAGTGGAGTTATAGCGGGAGGAAGGGGGACCCAGTACTTC	CASGVIAGGRGTQYF
-	TRBV28	-	TRBJ1-1	TGTGCCAGCAGTGGGGAGGCTGAAGCTTTCTTT	CASSGEAEAFF
-	TRBV5-4	TRBD1	TRBJ2-2	TGTGCCAGCAGCTCTGGGACAGGGAACACCGGGGAGCTGTTTTTT	CASSSGTGNTGELFF
-	TRBV7-2	TRBD1	TRBJ2-7	TGTGCCAGCAGCGGGACAGGGCCCTACGAGCAGTACTTC	CASSGTGPYEQYF
-	TRBV6-6	-	TRBJ2-7	TGTGCCAGCAGTTTCACTCGGACAGTTGAGCAGTACTTC	CASSFTRTVEQYF
-	TRBV2	TRBD2	TRBJ2-7	TGTGCCAGCAGAAAGACTAGCGGGGCCTACGAGCAGTACTTC	CASRKTSGAYEQYF
-	TRBV6-6	-	TRBJ2-3	TGTGCCAGCGGAATCCGGACAGACTTCACAGATACGCAGTATTTT	CASGIRTDFTDTQYF